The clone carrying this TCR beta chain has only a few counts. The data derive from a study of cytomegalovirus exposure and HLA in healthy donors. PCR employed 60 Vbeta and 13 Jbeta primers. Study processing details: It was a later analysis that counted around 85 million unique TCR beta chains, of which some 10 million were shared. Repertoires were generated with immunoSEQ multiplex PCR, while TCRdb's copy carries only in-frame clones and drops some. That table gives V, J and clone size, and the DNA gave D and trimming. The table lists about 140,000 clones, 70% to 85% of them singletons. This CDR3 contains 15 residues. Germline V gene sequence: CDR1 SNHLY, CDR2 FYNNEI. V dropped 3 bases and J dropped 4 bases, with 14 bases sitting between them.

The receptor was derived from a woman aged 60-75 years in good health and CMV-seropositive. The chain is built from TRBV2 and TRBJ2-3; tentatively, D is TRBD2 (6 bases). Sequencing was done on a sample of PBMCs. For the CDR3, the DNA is TGTGCCAGCAGTGATCAGGGAAAGCGGGCAGATACGCAGTATTTT. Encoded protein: CASSDQGKRADTQYF.